This TCR beta chain was sequenced in a study of cytomegalovirus exposure and HLA in healthy donors. The study ran its PCR with 60 Vbeta and 13 Jbeta primers. The repertoire was sequenced with immunoSEQ multiplex PCR; TCRdb's copy has only in-frame clones and lacks some. The sample lists 85,000 to 120,000 clones, 65% to 85% occurring once. In this sample, this clone turned up a few times. Germline lookup yields CDR1 SNHLY and CDR2 FYNNEI. The CDR3 totals 14 residues. J lost 0 bases, V lost 7 bases, and 3 bases had no gene match. The clonotype originates from a male donor in good health and CMV-seropositive. The specimen sequenced was PBMCs. The chain joins TRBV2 to TRBJ2-7, with 10 nucleotides matching TRBD1. CDR3 coding DNA: TGTGCCAGCACCCGGACAGGGGGCTCCTACGAGCAGTACTTC. It codes for CASTRTGGSYEQYF.